This TCR beta chain is drawn from a study of blood T cell repertoires in COVID-19 (TCRdb year 2020). General notes on the study: Collaborator samples came from the United States, Italy and Spain and covered acute and convalescent phases of COVID-19. The repertoires were released in a freely available public database intended as a resource for research on the immune response to SARS-CoV-2. The prospective study material was composed of cDNA or gDNA derived from T cells, B-cell-depleted T cells, or PBMCs. A de-identified subject ID, COVID-19 status, age in years and sex were almost always included in the sample metadata. Subjects who had been exposed to COVID-19, were actively infected with it, or had recovered from it provided the deeply sampled blood TCRbeta repertoires that made up the dataset. HLA class I and class II types, where available, came from metadata supplied by the sample provider rather than from assay-based typing. Samples were obtained from the ongoing ImmuneRACE study (first 160 participants) and from some 1,200 subjects provided by 6 global collaborators.

V and J are truncated by 2 bases and 7 bases respectively, leaving an intervening sequence of 14 bases. The CDR3 goes from the cysteine to the phenylalanine over 14 residues. The kept DNA is CDR3 alone, 42 bases in frame from the first base. For CDR1 and CDR2, the germline V gene (reference sequence) lists LNHDA and SQIVND. Concerning this clone: The target of this receptor is not known. Base qualities are not recorded, but no much larger clone differs from it by a single base.

The collaborating institutions used their own protocols to collect whole blood in K2EDTA tubes. For TCRbeta analysis, collaborator samples were shipped as frozen whole blood, as isolated PBMCs, or as DNA extracted from either sample type. Findings and caveats that apply to the study as a whole: The amount of clinical and demographic metadata varied by source and participant and was provided uncurated.

TCRbeta CDR3 regions were amplified from genomic DNA using the immunoSEQ Assay, a bias-controlled multiplex PCR. As for the original processing: The number of nucleated cells in each sample was estimated from the amplification of reference gene primers within the assay. Sequence reads were collapsed and filtered to measure the absolute abundance of every unique TCRbeta CDR3 rearrangement. For each sample, productive Simpson clonality was calculated by taking the square root of Simpson's diversity index across productive rearrangements. The clones in this table, taken by TCRdb from immuneACCESS, are in-frame only. Not every clone is retained; where verified, under half of the shortfall comes from an unresolved V gene, and the cause of the rest is unknown. V, J and clone size derive from that table, while D and trimming were established from the DNA sequence. This sample is represented by about 94,000 clones; about 86% of them were singletons. The leading ten clones occupy roughly 6.3% of the sample.

This receptor was identified in a man in his sixties with acute or convalescent COVID-19. Sample: peripheral blood. The chain is made from TRBV19 and TRBJ1-2; the D segment cannot be called with confidence. The DNA reads as follows: TGTGCCAGTAGTATATTGGAAGGTTCGGGTGGCTACACCTTC. Translated, this gives CASSILEGSGGYTF.